Shown below are 27 T cell receptor beta chains from a single sample sequenced in a study of shared clonotypes between healthy human individuals. Repertoires were generated with immunoSEQ multiplex PCR, while TCRdb's copy carries only in-frame clones and drops some. The sample contains 2,500,000 or so clones, roughly 92% of which appear only once. The sequencing input was naive CD4+ T cells from PBMCs. Subset specified: CD45RA+ positively selected. These receptors all stem from a man in his late teens or twenties in good health. Some clones in this sample may be carry-over from other donors' samples.

The chain recombines TRBV10-3 with TRBJ2-5; weak D call: TRBD2 (6 bases). The J call could be wrong; TRBJ2-7 is a better fit for the DNA end. The CDR3 runs 13 residues. In germline, CDR1 is ENHRY, CDR2 SYGVKD. CDR3 residues: CAIMAGILSEQYF. The DNA for the CDR3 is TGTGCCATCATGGCGGGAATTTTAAGCGAGCAGTACTTC.

V usage is TRBV6-5 and J usage is TRBJ2-7, with a possible D match to TRBD1 (6 bases). The CDR3 consists of 14 residues. CDR1 is MNHEY, CDR2 SVGAGI, per germline. The germline V and J ends were trimmed by 6 bases and 2 bases, with 14 bases remaining between them. CDR3 residues: CASRSRQVTYEQYF. CDR3 sequence (DNA): TGTGCCAGCAGATCCCGACAGGTTACCTACGAGCAGTACTTC.

The genes are TRBV7-9 and TRBJ1-2, with 7 bases identical to TRBD1. J was trimmed by 4 bases and V by 4 bases; bases with no gene match: 3. The CDR3 has 13 amino acids. Per the germline V gene, CDR1 is SEHNR and CDR2 is FQNEAQ (reference sequence). CDR3 region: CASSYWTGYGYTF. The DNA for the CDR3 is TGTGCCAGCAGCTACTGGACAGGCTATGGCTACACCTTC.

V and J are TRBV10-3 and TRBJ2-5; no clear D. Per the germline V gene, CDR1 is ENHRY and CDR2 is SYGVKD. The CDR3 loop spans 14 amino acids. V dropped 2 bases and J dropped 7 bases, with 14 bases sitting between them. The CDR3 region is CAISEPSVTSTQYF. CDR3 coding DNA: TGTGCCATCAGTGAGCCCTCAGTAACCTCGACCCAGTACTTC.

J is TRBJ2-3 and V is TRBV4-3; D unresolved. V was shortened by 4 bases and J by 0 bases, with 11 bases between the two germline ends. CDR1 LGHNA and CDR2 YSLEER come from the germline V gene. There are 15 residues in the CDR3. For the CDR3, the DNA is TGCGCCAGCAGCCCGTCTACGCGGAGCACAGATACGCAGTATTTT. Its protein product is CASSPSTRSTDTQYF.

The V and J genes are TRBV28 and TRBJ1-5, with D unclear. Trimming removed 5 bases at V and 0 bases at J, with 14 bases between. CDR1 is MDHEN and CDR2 is SYDVKM in the germline V gene. There are 16 residues in the CDR3. The CDR3 DNA reads as TGTGCCAGCAGTCGAGAAGTCCTGTATAGCAATCAGCCCCAGCATTTT. Protein sequence: CASSREVLYSNQPQHF.

The V and J genes are TRBV30 and TRBJ2-5; D call uncertain. The CDR3 totals 13 residues. The germline CDR1 and CDR2 sequences are GTSNPN and SVGIG (reference sequence). The V and J ends lost 0 bases and 5 bases respectively, with 10 bases between them. CDR3 DNA: TGTGCCTGGAGTGTGGTTAGTTCCGAGACCCAGTACTTC. Translation: CAWSVVSSETQYF.

This clone was seen just once. This chain joins TRBV28 and TRBJ2-3, with D unresolved. In germline, CDR1 is MDHEN, CDR2 SYDVKM. The CDR3 sequence is 15 residues long. V dropped 2 bases and J dropped 4 bases, with 13 bases sitting between them. The CDR3 loop is CASSLAEYIPDTQYF. The CDR3 bases are TGTGCCAGCAGTTTAGCGGAATATATACCAGATACGCAGTATTTT.

J is TRBJ2-3 and V is TRBV4-3; no reliable D call. Trimming removed 4 bases at V and 4 bases at J, with 9 bases between. CDR3 length: 13 residues. Germline V CDR1 and CDR2: LGHNA, YSLEER. CDR3 loop: CASSLLRADTQYF. In DNA, the CDR3 is TGCGCCAGCAGCCTCCTTCGGGCAGATACGCAGTATTTT.

V gene TRBV7-9 combines with J gene TRBJ1-2, with TRBD1 as a possible D gene (5 bases). Germline V gene lookup returns CDR1 SEHNR and CDR2 FQNEAQ (reference sequence). The CDR3 is 15 residues long. V shed 1 base and J shed 0 bases, with 9 bases lying between them. CDR3 bases: TGTGCCAGCAGCTTAGGGGACGGGACTAACTATGGCTACACCTTC. Protein: CASSLGDGTNYGYTF.

V is TRBV29-1 and J is TRBJ2-5, with 10 bases fitting TRBD1. This CDR3 spans 15 amino acids. The V gene's germline CDR1 is SQVTM and CDR2 ANQGSEA. Trimming cost V 4 bases and J 0 bases; bases outside gene matches: 5. The CDR3 nucleotides are TGCAGCGTTGTCGGTGGGACAGGGGACCAAGAGACCCAGTACTTC. This translates into CSVVGGTGDQETQYF. The entire variable domain, with the rest obtained from reference TRBV29-1 and TRBJ2-5, is as follows: SAVISQKPSRDICQRGTSLTIQCQVDSQVTMMFWYRQQPGQSLTLIATANQGSEATYESGFVIDKFPISRPNLTFSTLTVSNMSPEDSSIYLCSVVGGTGDQETQYFGPGTRLLVL.

This chain connects TRBV19 to TRBJ2-3, with TRBD2 matching 9 bases. Germline V lookup: CDR1 LNHDA, CDR2 SQIVND (reference sequence). CDR3 length: 16 amino acids. Trimming removed 3 bases from V and 4 bases from J; junction bases left unmatched: 8. As DNA, the CDR3 is TGTGCCAGTAGTATCTCTGCGGGAGGGCCTCCAGATACGCAGTATTTT. Amino acid sequence: CASSISAGGPPDTQYF.

The rearrangement joins TRBV4-2 to TRBJ1-4; D unclear. The CDR3 extends over 16 amino acids. From germline, CDR1 is LGHNA and CDR2 YNFKEQ. V was shortened by 1 base and J by 3 bases, with 12 bases between the two germline ends. The CDR3 region has the DNA TGTGCCAGCAGCCAAGCTAGAGGTTCTTCTAATGAAAAACTGTTTTTT. Translation gives CASSQARGSSNEKLFF.

This chain joins TRBV28 and TRBJ2-1; tentatively, D is TRBD1 (5 bases). V lost 7 bases and J 6 bases, leaving 16 bases between the germline ends. Germline loops: CDR1 MDHEN, CDR2 SYDVKM. The CDR3 totals 14 residues. CDR3 DNA: TGTGCCAGCACTCCCCCCAGCAGGGTCAATGAGCAGTTCTTC. Its protein is CASTPPSRVNEQFF.

The chain is built from TRBV28 and TRBJ2-7, with 8 bases lining up with TRBD1. Trimming removed 1 base from V and 0 bases from J; junction bases left unmatched: 8. Germline V lookup: CDR1 MDHEN, CDR2 SYDVKM. This CDR3 region has 17 residues. CDR3 coding DNA: TGTGCCAGCAGTTTATTACCGGGACAGGCAGTCTCCTACGAGCAGTACTTC. Protein sequence: CASSLLPGQAVSYEQYF.

V gene TRBV7-6 combines with J gene TRBJ2-2; D may be TRBD1 (6 bases). The V and J ends lost 6 bases and 1 base respectively, with 15 bases between them. Germline CDR1 SGHVS, CDR2 FNYEAQ. The CDR3 consists of 16 residues. CDR3 bases: TGTGCCAGCAGGCCTCTAACAGGGAAGAACACCGGGGAGCTGTTTTTT. Encoded protein: CASRPLTGKNTGELFF.

The gene calls are TRBV28 and TRBJ1-1; the D gene is possibly TRBD1 (6 bases). V was clipped by 5 bases and J by 5 bases, with 15 bases between them. Per the germline V gene, CDR1 is MDHEN and CDR2 is SYDVKM. CDR3 length equals 14 residues. CDR3 sequence reads: CASSTGTSRTEAFF. DNA for the CDR3: TGTGCCAGCAGTACAGGGACCTCGCGGACTGAAGCTTTCTTT. The variable domain in full, completed from reference TRBV28 and TRBJ1-1, reads DVKVTQSSRYLVKRTGEKVFLECVQDMDHENMFWYRQDPGLGLRLIYFSYDVKMKEKGDIPEGYSVSREKKERFSLILESASTNQTSMYLCASSTGTSRTEAFFGQGTRLTVV.

This sequence joins TRBV28 and TRBJ2-1; 8 bases line up with TRBD2. The germline V gene has CDR1 MDHEN and CDR2 SYDVKM. The V and J ends lost 3 bases and 8 bases, in that order; junction bases with no gene match: 6. The CDR3 has 14 residues. CDR3 loop: CASSFRGGSHEQFF. CDR3 DNA: TGTGCCAGCAGTTTCCGGGGGGGTAGCCATGAGCAGTTCTTC.

On this clone itself: Distinct nucleotide sequences in the sample also encode this CDR3. CDR3 loop: CASSVDGNYGYTF. The CDR3 region has the DNA TGTGCCAGCAGCGTAGATGGGAACTATGGCTACACCTTC. The chain combines TRBV9 with TRBJ1-2; D not certain. Trimming pared 0 bases from V and 2 bases from J, leaving 5 bases between. CDR1 and CDR2 from the germline V gene are SGDLS and YYNGEE. There are 13 residues in the CDR3.

This clone has just a few counts. The chain has TRBV11-2 and TRBJ1-1; no reliable D call. V was clipped by 4 bases and J by 0 bases, with 3 bases between them. There are 12 residues in the CDR3. Germline CDR1 reads SGHAT; CDR2 reads FQNNGV. CDR3 protein: CASSWVNTEAFF. Here the CDR3 DNA reads TGTGCCAGCAGCTGGGTGAACACTGAAGCTTTCTTT.

A word on this clone: The same CDR3 is also encoded by other DNA sequences in this sample. The V call is TRBV5-1, the J call TRBJ1-5; TRBD1 aligns across 10 bases. V shed 5 bases, J shed 5 bases, and the junction held 4 bases outside the gene matches. The CDR3 consists of 14 residues. Germline CDR1 and CDR2: SGHRS and YFSETQ. Here the CDR3 DNA reads TGCGCCAGCAGGGCCGGGACAGGGGATCAGCCCCAGCATTTT. Protein product: CASRAGTGDQPQHF.

CDR3: CASSPTPGWSPNYGYTF. Written as DNA, the CDR3 is TGTGCCAGCAGCCCCACTCCTGGGTGGAGTCCTAACTATGGCTACACCTTC. The genes are TRBV7-2 and TRBJ1-2; D gene unclear. The germline V gene has CDR1 SGHTA and CDR2 FQGNSA. The V gene lost 5 bases and the J gene lost 0 bases, with 19 bases spanning the gap. This CDR3 contains 17 residues.

The V call is TRBV5-4, the J call TRBJ2-5, with 8 nucleotides matching TRBD1. CDR1 SGHNT and CDR2 YYREEE come from the germline V gene (reference sequence). There are 16 residues in the CDR3. Germline trimming cut 0 bases from V and 3 bases from J; bases unmatched to any gene: 7. The CDR3 protein is CASSLAGTGGKETQYF. The CDR3 DNA sequence: TGTGCCAGCAGCTTGGCCGGTACAGGGGGGAAAGAGACCCAGTACTTC.

CDR3 DNA sequence: TGCAGCGTTGTAGCGCATTCCGAGACCCAGTACTTC. It yields the protein CSVVAHSETQYF. The rearrangement uses TRBV29-1 and TRBJ2-5; a weak D match, TRBD2 (5 bases). V lost 4 bases and J 5 bases, leaving 11 bases between the germline ends. The CDR3 is 12 residues long. CDR1 is SQVTM, CDR2 ANQGSEA, per germline.

The chain joins TRBV16 to TRBJ1-2; a weak D match, TRBD1 (5 bases). In germline, CDR1 is KGHSY, CDR2 FQNENV. V dropped 4 bases and J dropped 7 bases, with 13 bases sitting between them. This CDR3 region has 13 residues. In DNA, the CDR3 is TGTGCCAGCAGCCGCTTAGGGGACGTTGGCTACACCTTC. It codes for CASSRLGDVGYTF. Full variable domain (missing parts from reference TRBV16 and TRBJ1-2): GEEVAQTPKHLVRGEGQKAKLYCAPIKGHSYVFWYQQVLKNEFKFLISFQNENVFDETGMPKERFSAKCLPNSPCSLEIQATKLEDSAVYFCASSRLGDVGYTFGSGTRLTVV.

J is TRBJ1-2 and V is TRBV7-9; no definite D call. The CDR3 covers 15 residues. CDR1 and CDR2 (germline): SEHNR, FQNEAQ (reference sequence). V was clipped by 5 bases and J by 0 bases, with 13 bases between them. CDR3 coding DNA: TGTGCCAGCAGCCCACGTCGTTTCACTAACTATGGCTACACCTTC. Protein sequence: CASSPRRFTNYGYTF.

The chain links TRBV4-3 to TRBJ1-2; D may be TRBD1 (6 bases). Trimming shortened V by 0 bases and J by 6 bases, and 17 bases separated the two germline ends. Germline CDR1 is LGHNA and CDR2 is YSLEER. CDR3 length: 16 residues. CDR3 nucleotides: TGCGCCAGCAGCCAAGATGAAAGGGGGGGCGGGAATGGCTACACCTTC. Translation: CASSQDERGGGNGYTF.